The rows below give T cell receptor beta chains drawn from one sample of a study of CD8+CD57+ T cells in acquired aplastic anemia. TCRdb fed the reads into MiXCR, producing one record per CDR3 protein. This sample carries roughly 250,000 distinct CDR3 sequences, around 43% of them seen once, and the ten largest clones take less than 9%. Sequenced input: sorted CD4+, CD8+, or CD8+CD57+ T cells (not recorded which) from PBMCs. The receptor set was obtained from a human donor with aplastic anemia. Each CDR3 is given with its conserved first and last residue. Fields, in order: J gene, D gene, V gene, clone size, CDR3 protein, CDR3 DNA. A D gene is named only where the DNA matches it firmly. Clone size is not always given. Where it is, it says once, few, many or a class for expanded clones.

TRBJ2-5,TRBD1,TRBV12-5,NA,CASRTTGYETQYF,TGTGCCAGCAGAACGACAGGGTACGAGACCCAGTACTTC
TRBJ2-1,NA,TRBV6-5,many,CASSGLFQGSLGNEQFF,TGTGCCAGCAGTGGCTTGTTTCAGGGATCCCTTGGCAATGAGCAGTTCTTC
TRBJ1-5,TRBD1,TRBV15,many,CATSSDRDNQPQHF,TGTGCCACCAGCAGCGACAGGGACAATCAGCCCCAGCATTTT
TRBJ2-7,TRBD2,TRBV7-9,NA,CASSRTGLAGDYEQYF,TGTGCCAGCAGCCGAACTGGACTAGCGGGCGACTACGAGCAGTACTTC
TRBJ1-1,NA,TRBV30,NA,CAWSVSPDWDTEAFF,TGTGCCTGGAGTGTATCCCCGGATTGGGACACTGAAGCTTTCTTT
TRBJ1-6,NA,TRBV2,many,CASSELGRQAGNSPLHF,TGTGCCAGCAGTGAACTAGGGAGACAAGCAGGAAATTCACCCCTCCACTTT
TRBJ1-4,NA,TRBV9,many,CASSREATNEKLFF,TGTGCCAGCAGTCGGGAAGCAACTAATGAAAAACTGTTTTTT
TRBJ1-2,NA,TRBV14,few,CASSQVMDLGYGYTF,TGTGCCAGCAGCCAAGTCATGGACCTGGGCTATGGCTACACCTTC
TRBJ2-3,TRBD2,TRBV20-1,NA,CSAKGTSGDITDTQYF,TGCAGTGCAAAGGGGACTAGCGGGGATATCACAGATACGCAGTATTTT
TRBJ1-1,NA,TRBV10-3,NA,CAIRQDSGSTEAFF,TGTGCCATCAGGCAGGACAGTGGGAGCACTGAAGCTTTCTTT
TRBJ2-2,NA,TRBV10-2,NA,CASGLSRYTGELFF,TGCGCCAGCGGACTTAGCCGGTACACCGGGGAGCTGTTTTTT
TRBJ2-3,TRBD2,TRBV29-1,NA,CSSQEGLESDTQYF,TGCAGCAGCCAAGAGGGACTAGAATCAGATACGCAGTATTTT
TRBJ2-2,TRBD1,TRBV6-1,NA,CASSVGQGSGELFF,TGTGCCAGCAGTGTAGGACAGGGTAGCGGGGAGCTGTTTTTT
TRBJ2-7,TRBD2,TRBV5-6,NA,CASSSAEQRGYEQYF,TGTGCCAGCAGCTCGGCCGAGCAGCGGGGCTACGAACAGTACTTC
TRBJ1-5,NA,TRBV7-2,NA,CASSRAPWGNQPQHF,TGTGCCAGCAGCAGGGCGCCCTGGGGCAATCAGCCCCAGCATTTT
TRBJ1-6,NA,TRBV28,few,CASSLGLGSQYNSPLHF,TGTGCCAGCAGTTTGGGCCTGGGCAGCCAGTATAATTCACCCCTCCACTTT
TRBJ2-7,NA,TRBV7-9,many,CASSPYRTGHQRGEQYF,TGTGCCAGCAGCCCATACCGGACCGGGCATCAGAGAGGCGAGCAGTACTTC
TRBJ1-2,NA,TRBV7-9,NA,CASSSLGKAHYGYTF,TGTGCCAGCAGCTCTCTGGGGAAGGCTCACTATGGCTACACCTTC
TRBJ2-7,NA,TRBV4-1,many,CASSQRQFYEQYF,TGCGCCAGCAGCCAAAGACAGTTCTACGAGCAGTACTTC
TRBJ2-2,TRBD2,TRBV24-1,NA,CATSDFRTSGSRDTGELFF,TGTGCCACCAGTGATTTCCGCACTAGCGGGAGTCGCGACACCGGGGAGCTGTTTTTT
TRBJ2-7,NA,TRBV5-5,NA,CASSFYGSRTYEQYF,TGTGCCAGCAGCTTTTACGGCAGCCGGACCTACGAGCAGTACTTC
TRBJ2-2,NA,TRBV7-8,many,CASSLEVGGELFF,TGTGCCAGCAGCTTAGAGGTTGGCGGGGAGCTGTTTTTT
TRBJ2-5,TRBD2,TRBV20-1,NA,CSVRDTSGFQETQYF,TGCAGTGTTAGGGACACTAGCGGATTCCAAGAGACCCAGTACTTC
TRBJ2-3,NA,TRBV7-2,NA,CASSANTRNWRADTQYF,TGTGCCAGCAGCGCCAACACCCGAAACTGGCGTGCAGATACGCAGTATTTT
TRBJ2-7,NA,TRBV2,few,CASGLDRQFYEQYF,TGTGCCAGCGGCCTTGACAGACAATTCTACGAGCAGTACTTC
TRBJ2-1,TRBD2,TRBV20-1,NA,CSVWLAGYNEQLF,TGCAGTGTGTGGCTAGCGGGTTACAATGAGCAGCTCTTC
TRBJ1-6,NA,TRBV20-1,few,CSARDGSYNSPLHF,TGCAGTGCTAGGGACGGCTCCTATAATTCACCCCTCCACTTT
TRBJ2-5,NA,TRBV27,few,CASTSRAQQETQYF,TGTGCCAGCACCTCAAGAGCCCAACAAGAGACCCAGTACTTC
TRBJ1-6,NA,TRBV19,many,CASSPGGSLHF,TGTGCCAGTAGCCCTGGCGGTTCCCTCCACTTT
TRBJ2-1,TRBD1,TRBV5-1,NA,CASSIGQGNEQFF,TGCGCCAGCAGTATTGGACAGGGAAATGAGCAGTTCTTC
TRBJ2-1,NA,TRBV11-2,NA,CASSLVGGIEQFF,TGTGCCAGCAGCTTAGTAGGCGGGATTGAGCAGTTCTTC
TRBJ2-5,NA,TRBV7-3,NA,CASSMGLNQETQYF,TGTGCCAGTAGTATGGGACTGAACCAAGAGACCCAGTACTTC
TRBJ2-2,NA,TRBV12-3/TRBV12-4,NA,CASSLDGAGTGELFF,TGTGCCAGCAGTTTAGATGGGGCGGGCACCGGGGAGCTGTTTTTT
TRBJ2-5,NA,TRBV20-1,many,CRAGGSLMQETQYF,TGCAGGGCCGGAGGGAGCCTTATGCAAGAGACCCAGTACTTC
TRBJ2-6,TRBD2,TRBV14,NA,CATSDASGGQLSGANVLTF,TGTGCCACCAGTGATGCCAGCGGGGGCCAACTCTCTGGGGCCAACGTCCTGACTTTC
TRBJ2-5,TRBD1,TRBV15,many,CATSRGSSWTGEEETQYF,TGTGCCACCAGCAGAGGGTCCTCCTGGACAGGGGAGGAAGAGACCCAGTACTTC
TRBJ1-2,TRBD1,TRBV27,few,CASRGDRGYGYTF,TGTGCCAGCAGGGGGGACAGGGGTTATGGCTACACCTTC
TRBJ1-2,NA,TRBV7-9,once,CASSTRDVQPVSYTF,TGTGCCAGCAGCACTAGGGACGTACAGCCTGTAAGCTACACCTTC
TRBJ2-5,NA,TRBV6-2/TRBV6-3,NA,CASSYSGKWWCRGETQYF,TGTGCCAGCAGTTACTCGGGTAAGTGGTGGTGCAGGGGAGAGACCCAGTACTTC
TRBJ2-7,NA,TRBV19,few,CACSIEISYEQYF,TGTGCCTGTAGTATTGAGATCTCCTACGAGCAGTACTTC
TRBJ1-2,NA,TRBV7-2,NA,CASSLELPDNYGYTF,TGTGCCAGCAGCTTAGAGCTCCCGGACAACTATGGCTACACCTTC
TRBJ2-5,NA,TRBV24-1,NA,CATSQGGRETQYF,TGTGCCACGTCGCAGGGGGGGAGAGAGACCCAGTACTTC
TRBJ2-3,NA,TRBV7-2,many,CASSDDRRHTDTQYF,TGTGCCAGCAGCGATGACAGGCGCCACACAGATACGCAGTATTTT
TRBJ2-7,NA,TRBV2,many,CASSDLWDIRGEQYF,TGTGCCAGCAGTGACCTGTGGGACATAAGGGGCGAGCAGTACTTC
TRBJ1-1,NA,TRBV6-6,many,CASSYATIEAFF,TGTGCCAGCAGTTACGCGACAATCGAAGCTTTCTTT
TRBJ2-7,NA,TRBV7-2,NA,CASSSLWDRRGYEQYF,TGTGCCAGCAGTTCACTCTGGGATCGCAGGGGTTACGAGCAGTACTTC
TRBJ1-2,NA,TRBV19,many,CASSIGQGTNYGYTF,TGTGCCAGTAGTATCGGGCAGGGGACGAACTATGGCTACACCTTC
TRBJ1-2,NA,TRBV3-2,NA,CASSPTGGLNYGYTF,TGTGCCAGCAGCCCGACAGGGGGCCTTAACTATGGCTACACCTTC
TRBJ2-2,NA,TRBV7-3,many,CASSPGGNTGELFF,TGTGCCAGCAGTCCTGGGGGGAACACCGGGGAGCTGTTTTTT
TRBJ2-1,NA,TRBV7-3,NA,CASSLVDNEQFF,TGTGCCAGCAGCTTGGTTGACAATGAGCAGTTCTTC